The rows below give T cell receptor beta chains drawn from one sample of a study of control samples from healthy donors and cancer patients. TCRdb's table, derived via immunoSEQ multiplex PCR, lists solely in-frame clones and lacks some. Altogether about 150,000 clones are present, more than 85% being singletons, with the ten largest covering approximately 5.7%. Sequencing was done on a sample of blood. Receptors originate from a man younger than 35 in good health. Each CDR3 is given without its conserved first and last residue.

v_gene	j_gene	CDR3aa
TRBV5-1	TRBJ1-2	ASSPDREVYGYT
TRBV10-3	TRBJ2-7	AISESRVSYEQY
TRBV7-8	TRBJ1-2	ASSLAVNYGYT
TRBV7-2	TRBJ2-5	ASSLPGLETQY
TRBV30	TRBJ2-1	AWSVGSGSLANEQF
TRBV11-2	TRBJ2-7	ASSLSSRDYGGRASEQY
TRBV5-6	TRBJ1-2	AGSFLRTAGDYGYT
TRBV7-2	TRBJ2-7	ASSLVGDFGEQY
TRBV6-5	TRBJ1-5	ASFPDRSNQPQH
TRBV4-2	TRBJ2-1	ASSQEERREEQF
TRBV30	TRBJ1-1	AWKQGQNTEAF
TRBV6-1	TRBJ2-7	ASSEWRNEQY
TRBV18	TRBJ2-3	ASSPRRTDTQY
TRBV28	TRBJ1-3	ASSGRLSGNTIY
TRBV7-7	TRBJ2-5	ASSLDRGMQETQY
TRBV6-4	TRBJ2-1	ASSDLSGGLANEQF
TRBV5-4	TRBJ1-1	ASSPSRTEAF
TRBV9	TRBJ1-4	ASSTTPGEALRREKLF
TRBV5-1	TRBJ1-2	ASSFLPGQNGYT
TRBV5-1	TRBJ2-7	ASSLGVAESYEQY
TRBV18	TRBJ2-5	ASSPRPSGSMETQY
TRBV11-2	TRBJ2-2	ASSLDPGQGDSTGELF
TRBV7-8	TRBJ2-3	ASSLAGTSGRRTLTDTQY
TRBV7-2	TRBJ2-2	ASSLEGTSGTGELF
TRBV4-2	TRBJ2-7	ASSTGGSYEQY
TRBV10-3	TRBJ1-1	AISVKFSAEAF
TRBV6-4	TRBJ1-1	ASSELGFGNTEAF
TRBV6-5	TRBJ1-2	ASSLTGGAGYGYT
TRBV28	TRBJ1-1	ASQLLVGMNTEAF
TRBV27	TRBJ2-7	ASSSGTSRYYEQY
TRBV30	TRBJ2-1	AWSGLAGASYNEQF
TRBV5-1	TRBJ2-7	ASSGTTSYEQY
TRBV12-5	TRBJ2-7	ASESGLYEQY
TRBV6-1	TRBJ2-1	ASSEARTSPLHEQF
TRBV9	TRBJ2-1	ASSVVMAGAPPEQF
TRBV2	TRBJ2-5	ASTHFRDRGQRGETQY
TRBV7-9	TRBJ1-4	ASSSGGETNEKLF
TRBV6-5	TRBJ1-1	ASSYASGGAF
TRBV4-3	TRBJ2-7	ASSQAQLAYEQY
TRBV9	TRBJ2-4	ASSLPTSAVDIQY
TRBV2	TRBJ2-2	ASSIGVDTGELF
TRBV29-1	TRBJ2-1	SVGASVYEQF
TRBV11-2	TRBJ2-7	ASSAGHTSGSSLEQY
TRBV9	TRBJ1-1	ASSVVDEAF
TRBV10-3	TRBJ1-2	AISVLRGTGENMRGYT
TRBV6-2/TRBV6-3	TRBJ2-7	ASSPWGSRDRTYEQY
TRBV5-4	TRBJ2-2	ASSLLAGDSGELF
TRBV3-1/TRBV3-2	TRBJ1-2	ASSRADSWGYT
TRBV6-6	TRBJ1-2	ASSKRTGGFGYT
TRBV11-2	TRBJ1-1	ASSALVVNTEAF
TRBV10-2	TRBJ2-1	ASSAVQGRPYNEQF
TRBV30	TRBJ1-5	AWSVRLDNQPQH
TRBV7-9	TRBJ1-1	ASSSYVENTEAF
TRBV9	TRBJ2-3	ASSLASTDTQY